This TCR beta chain was retrieved from a study of blood T cell repertoires in COVID-19. Assay used: immunoSEQ multiplex PCR; TCRdb lists only in-frame clones, some missing. The sample has approximately 98,000 clones, over 80% seen once; the top ten hold about 3.8%. The CDR3 is made up of 14 amino acids. Germline-derived CDR1 and CDR2 are MDHEN and SYDVKM. Trimming cost V 8 bases and J 0 bases, with 14 bases left between them. This sequence joins TRBV28 and TRBJ2-7, with D perhaps matching TRBD1 (6 bases). The sequence was collected from a woman in her seventies with acute or convalescent COVID-19. Material: peripheral blood. As DNA, the CDR3 is TGTGCCAGCGGGGACAAATGGTTCTCCTACGAGCAGTACGTC. Its translation is CASGDKWFSYEQYV.